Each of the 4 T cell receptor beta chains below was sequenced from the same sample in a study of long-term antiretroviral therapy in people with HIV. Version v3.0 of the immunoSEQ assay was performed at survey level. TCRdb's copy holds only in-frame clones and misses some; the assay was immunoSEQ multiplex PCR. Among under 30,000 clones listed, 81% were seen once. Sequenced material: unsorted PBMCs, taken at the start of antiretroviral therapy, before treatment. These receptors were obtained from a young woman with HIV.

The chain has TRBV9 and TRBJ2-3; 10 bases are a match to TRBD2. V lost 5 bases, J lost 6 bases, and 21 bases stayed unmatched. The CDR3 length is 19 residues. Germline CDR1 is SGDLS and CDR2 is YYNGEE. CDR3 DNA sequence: TGTGCCAGCAGTGCTGTTGCGGCGGAACTAGCGGGACTTCGGGATACGCAGTATTTT. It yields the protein CASSAVAAELAGLRDTQYF.

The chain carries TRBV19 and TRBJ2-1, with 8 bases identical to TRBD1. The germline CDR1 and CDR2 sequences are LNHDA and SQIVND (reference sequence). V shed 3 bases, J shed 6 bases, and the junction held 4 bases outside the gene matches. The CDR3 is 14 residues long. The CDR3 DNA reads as TGTGCCAGTAGTATCGGACAGGGTACCAATGAGCAGTTCTTC. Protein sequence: CASSIGQGTNEQFF.

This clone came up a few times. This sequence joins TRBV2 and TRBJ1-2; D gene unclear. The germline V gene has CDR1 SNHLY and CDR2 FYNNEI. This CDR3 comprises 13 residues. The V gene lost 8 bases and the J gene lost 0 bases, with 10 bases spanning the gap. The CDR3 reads CASAVTSNYGYTF. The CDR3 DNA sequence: TGTGCCAGCGCCGTGACTTCTAACTATGGCTACACCTTC.

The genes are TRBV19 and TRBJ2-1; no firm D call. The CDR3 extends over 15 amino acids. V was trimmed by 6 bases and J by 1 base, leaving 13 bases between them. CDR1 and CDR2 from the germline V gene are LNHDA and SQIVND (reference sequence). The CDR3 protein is CASRQQIGSYNEQFF. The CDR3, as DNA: TGTGCCAGTAGACAACAGATCGGGTCCTACAATGAGCAGTTCTTC.